Here is one T cell receptor (beta chain) with its context. Its antigen is unknown. This specimen comes from a study of beta chain features in type 1 diabetes. Looking at the study overall: Researchers looked at roughly 100,000,000 sorted cells across all samples. Study observations and caveats: Patients with Type 1 diabetes showed moderately but significantly shorter TCRB CDR3s in all four CD4+ subsets. Among patients, naive, central memory and Treg TCRB repertoires appeared more similar than among healthy donors. Short templates might get an advantage during PCR, and this would be equal in patients and controls.

Every sorted population was more than 98% pure. The investigators reverse transcribed all of the isolated RNA, so they sequenced expressed TCRB transcripts. Repertoires were generated with immunoSEQ multiplex PCR, while TCRdb's copy carries only in-frame clones and drops some. This sample has about 700,000 clones, with around an eighth found just once. Germline V gives CDR1 MNHNY, CDR2 SVGAGI (reference sequence). The ends were cut back, 7 bases at V and 7 bases at J, with 14 bases in the middle. The CDR3 has 13 amino acids. This receptor was identified in a man between 18 and 35 years old with type 1 diabetes. Sequenced: naive CD4+ T cells from blood. The chain is built from TRBV6-6 and TRBJ1-5; D not resolved. This CDR3 reads CASTPGYRQPQHF. CDR3 sequence (DNA): TGTGCCAGCACCCCCGGGTATCGCCAGCCCCAGCATTTT.